This passage covers 25 T cell receptor beta chains from one sample sequenced in a study of shared clonotypes between healthy human individuals. Clones were read by immunoSEQ multiplex PCR, and TCRdb kept only the in-frame ones, dropping some. The profile shows around 940,000 clones, around three quarters of them singletons. The material sequenced was memory CD4+ T cells sorted from blood. As for subset: CD45RA-negative fraction. These TCRs come from a man aged 18 to 29 in good health.

In its sample, this clone was seen a few times. This chain uses TRBV27 with TRBJ1-1; D unresolved. Trimming left V 8 bases short and J 8 bases short, with 18 bases between. Looked up from germline, CDR1 is MNHEY and CDR2 is SMNVEV (reference sequence). CDR3 size: 13 residues. As DNA, the CDR3 is TGTGCCAGCGGCCCGCGGCAGGTTGCAGAAGCTTTCTTT. Amino acids: CASGPRQVAEAFF.

The chain carries TRBV18 and TRBJ2-7; no definite D call. Germline V lookup: CDR1 KGHSH, CDR2 LQKENI. The CDR3 has 14 residues. The V and J ends lost 3 bases and 4 bases respectively, with 13 bases between them. CDR3 DNA sequence: TGTGCCAGCTCACCGAGCCTGAGCCCTTACGAGCAGTACTTC. It is translated as CASSPSLSPYEQYF.

Comment on this clone: Additional DNA sequences in this sample encode the identical CDR3. The chain links TRBV10-3 to TRBJ1-1; D gene unclear. The ends were cut back, 2 bases at V and 4 bases at J, with 5 bases in the middle. The CDR3 length is 12 residues. Germline V gene data show CDR1 as ENHRY and CDR2 as SYGVKD. CDR3 protein: CAISEPGTEAFF. The CDR3 coding sequence is TGTGCCATCAGTGAGCCGGGCACTGAAGCTTTCTTT.

This rearrangement joins TRBV7-3 to TRBJ2-2, with D unresolved. Germline V gene lookup returns CDR1 SGHTA and CDR2 FQGTGA. The V and J ends lost 4 bases and 1 base respectively, with 7 bases between them. The length of the CDR3 is 14 residues. For the CDR3, the DNA is TGTGCCAGCAGCTATCTGAGGAACACCGGGGAGCTGTTTTTT. Translated, it gives CASSYLRNTGELFF. The variable domain in full, with the rest retrieved from reference TRBV7-3 and TRBJ2-2, is GAGVSQTPSNKVTEKGKYVELRCDPISGHTALYWYRQSLGQGPEFLIYFQGTGAADDSGLPNDRFFAVRPEGSVSTLKIQRTERGDSAVYLCASSYLRNTGELFFGEGSRLTVL.

The chain employs TRBV18 and TRBJ2-7; possibly TRBD1 or TRBD2 for D (5 bases each). The CDR3 spans 13 residues. The ends were cut back, 5 bases at V and 3 bases at J, with 11 bases in the middle. The germline V gene encodes CDR1 KGHSH and CDR2 LQKENI. The CDR3 protein is CASSRDGFYEQYF. DNA for the CDR3: TGTGCCAGCTCAAGGGACGGATTCTACGAGCAGTACTTC.

This clone was detected once. The V gene is TRBV25-1, the J gene TRBJ1-4, with D possibly TRBD1 on 6 matching bases. V was trimmed by 4 bases and J by 8 bases, leaving 20 bases between them. CDR1 is MGHDK, CDR2 SYGVNS, per germline. The CDR3 loop spans 16 amino acids. The CDR3 protein is CASSVNGGAWEEKLFF. The CDR3 region has the DNA TGTGCCAGCAGTGTCAACGGGGGGGCTTGGGAAGAAAAACTGTTTTTT.

This CDR3 reads CASKKGTGGLETQYF. The CDR3 bases are TGTGCCAGCAAAAAGGGAACAGGGGGCTTGGAGACCCAGTACTTC. J is TRBJ2-5 and V is TRBV6-5; 9 bases are shared with TRBD1. The CDR3 length is 15 residues. The J segment lost 5 bases and the V segment lost 7 bases, leaving 11 bases of the junction unmatched. Germline V gene data show CDR1 as MNHEY and CDR2 as SVGAGI.

The V gene is TRBV6-6, the J gene TRBJ2-3; D unresolved. The CDR3 is made up of 14 amino acids. CDR1 and CDR2 from the germline V gene are MNHNY and SVGAGI (reference sequence). V was pared by 6 bases and J by 2 bases, with 12 bases between. Written as DNA, the CDR3 is TGTGCCAGCAGGCAGGAAGGGAACACAGATACGCAGTATTTT. The encoded protein is CASRQEGNTDTQYF.

This sequence joins TRBV10-3 and TRBJ2-1; D unclear. Germline V gives CDR1 ENHRY, CDR2 SYGVKD. The CDR3 length is 11 residues. V lost 0 bases and J lost 13, with 7 bases in between. This CDR3 reads CAISESVFQFF. The CDR3 DNA sequence: TGTGCCATCAGTGAGTCGGTATTCCAGTTCTTC.

This rearrangement joins TRBV4-1 to TRBJ2-3; D may be TRBD2 (6 bases). This CDR3 has 15 amino acids. Between the trimmed V and J ends, which lost 6 bases and 0 bases, there was a span of 13 bases. Looked up from germline, CDR1 is MGHRA and CDR2 is YSYEKL. In DNA, the CDR3 is TGCGCCAGCAGTCCGACTAGTGCTAGCACAGATACGCAGTATTTT. It codes for CASSPTSASTDTQYF.

On this clone itself: This CDR3 is also generated by other DNA sequences in the sample. This sequence joins TRBV18 and TRBJ1-6; D gene uncertain. The germline V and J ends were trimmed by 1 base and 2 bases, with 6 bases remaining between them. The CDR3 is made up of 15 amino acids. Per the germline V gene, CDR1 is KGHSH and CDR2 is LQKENI. The CDR3 is CASSPQGTYNSPLHF. The CDR3 DNA is TGTGCCAGCTCACCACAAGGAACCTATAATTCACCCCTCCACTTT.

The chain has TRBV6-5 and TRBJ1-6; 7 bases agree with TRBD1. Germline values: CDR1 MNHEY, CDR2 SVGAGI. The CDR3 consists of 15 residues. V trimming: 4 bases; J trimming: 10 bases; junction bases outside the gene matches: 10. For the CDR3, the DNA is TGTGCCAGCAGTTCCGGAGGACAGGTTAACTCACCCCTCCACTTT. Its protein is CASSSGGQVNSPLHF.

This clone is a singleton in its sample. The rearrangement joins TRBV5-5 to TRBJ1-4; weak D call: TRBD1 (5 bases). This CDR3 comprises 16 residues. Germline values: CDR1 SGHKS, CDR2 YYEKEE (reference sequence). With 0 bases removed from V and 3 bases from J, the gap between germline ends came to 12 bases. The CDR3, as DNA: TGTGCCAGCAGCTTGGGCAGGGCAGCAGCTAATGAAAAACTGTTTTTT. Translation gives CASSLGRAAANEKLFF.

The chain uses TRBV6-5 and TRBJ1-1; no reliable D call. Trimming took off 6 bases at V and 0 bases at J, with 8 bases between the two ends. Per the germline V gene, CDR1 is MNHEY and CDR2 is SVGAGI. The length of the CDR3 is 13 residues. Written as DNA, the CDR3 is TGTGCCAGCAGCTACGACTTGAACACTGAAGCTTTCTTT. Translated: CASSYDLNTEAFF.

This chain joins TRBV4-1 and TRBJ1-1; 9 nucleotides line up with TRBD1. Germline trimming cut 4 bases from V and 5 bases from J; bases unmatched to any gene: 5. Germline V gene lookup returns CDR1 MGHRA and CDR2 YSYEKL. The CDR3 totals 14 residues. The CDR3 loop reads CASSRGQGITEAFF. CDR3 coding DNA: TGCGCCAGCAGCCGGGGACAGGGAATTACTGAAGCTTTCTTT.

The chain uses TRBV5-4 and TRBJ2-5; perhaps TRBD1 as D (6 bases). CDR1 and CDR2 (germline): SGHNT, YYREEE (reference sequence). The CDR3 has 14 amino acids. The V and J ends lost 2 bases and 5 bases respectively, with 13 bases between them. Written as DNA, the CDR3 is TGTGCCAGCAGCTTAGACAGGTTGGGTGAGACCCAGTACTTC. This translates into CASSLDRLGETQYF.

The rearrangement links TRBV6-1 to TRBJ1-1; D gene uncertain. Per the germline V gene, CDR1 is MNHNS and CDR2 is SASEGT. V shed 3 bases and J shed 2 bases, with 10 bases lying between them. This CDR3 region has 14 residues. CDR3 nucleotide sequence: TGTGCCAGCAGTGAGTGGGCCGACAACACTGAAGCTTTCTTT. Protein: CASSEWADNTEAFF.

This clone is a singleton in its sample. This chain uses TRBV19 with TRBJ2-7, with 12 bases lining up with TRBD2. Germline loops: CDR1 LNHDA, CDR2 SQIVND (reference sequence). V was pared by 7 bases and J by 3 bases, with 4 bases of the junction left unmatched. The CDR3 runs to 14 residues. For the CDR3, the DNA is TGTGCCAGTACCCAGACTAGCGGGAGCTACGAGCAGTACTTC. The encoded protein is CASTQTSGSYEQYF. The full variable domain, completed using reference TRBV19 and TRBJ2-7, is DGGITQSPKYLFRKEGQNVTLSCEQNLNHDAMYWYRQDPGQGLRLIYYSQIVNDFQKGDIAEGYSVSREKKESFPLTVTSAQKNPTAFYLCASTQTSGSYEQYFGPGTRLTVT.

The rearrangement uses TRBV5-3 and TRBJ2-7; D gene ambiguous. TRBV5-3 has ORF status, its function being uncertain. Trimming took off 8 bases at V and 3 bases at J, with 15 bases between the two ends. The CDR3 spans 13 residues. The CDR3 region has the DNA TGTGCCAGCAGCCCTCGTTTGGGCTACGAGCAGTACTTC. The encoded protein is CASSPRLGYEQYF.

This clone is a singleton in its sample. The rearrangement links TRBV7-9 to TRBJ1-2; D possibly corresponds to TRBD1 (5 bases). The CDR3 runs to 13 residues. CDR1 SEHNR and CDR2 FQNEAQ come from the germline V gene (reference sequence). The V gene lost 3 bases and the J gene lost 7 bases, with 12 bases spanning the gap. CDR3 nucleotides: TGTGCCAGCAGCTTGGACATAGAGAGTGGCTACACCTTC. This sequence encodes CASSLDIESGYTF.

The chain has TRBV6-6 and TRBJ1-5; TRBD1 matches at 7 bases. CDR1 and CDR2 (germline): MNHNY, SVGAGI (reference sequence). The length of the CDR3 is 15 residues. With 6 bases clipped from V and 1 base from J, the junction kept 6 bases outside the gene matches. The CDR3 DNA reads as TGTGCCAGCAGAATCCGGGACAGAAGCAATCAGCCCCAGCATTTT. Translating gives CASRIRDRSNQPQHF.

The chain links TRBV6-5 to TRBJ2-1, with D perhaps being TRBD1 or TRBD2 (5 bases each). Germline lookup yields CDR1 MNHEY and CDR2 SVGAGI. The CDR3 has 14 residues. V was pared by 6 bases and J by 10 bases, with 19 bases between. CDR3 residues: CASRYKLGTQEQFF. CDR3 coding DNA: TGTGCCAGCAGATACAAACTGGGGACGCAAGAGCAGTTCTTC.

The chain couples TRBV5-8 to TRBJ1-5; no clear D. Trimming left V 2 bases short and J 5 bases short, with 11 bases between. The CDR3 totals 14 residues. Germline V gene data show CDR1 as SGHTS and CDR2 as YDEGEE. The CDR3 region has the DNA TGTGCCAGCAGCTTTGGCGGGTGGGATCAGCCCCAGCATTTT. Residues: CASSFGGWDQPQHF.

The rearrangement joins TRBV5-1 to TRBJ2-7; the match to TRBD1 covers 8 bases. V shed 3 bases, J shed 7 bases, and the junction held 12 bases outside the gene matches. Germline V gene data show CDR1 as SGHRS and CDR2 as YFSETQ. This CDR3 contains 15 residues. The CDR3 here is CASSSAGTGVPEQYF. CDR3 coding DNA: TGCGCCAGCAGCTCCGCCGGGACAGGCGTACCTGAGCAGTACTTC.

The chain is built from TRBV18 and TRBJ2-7, with a possible D match to TRBD2 (7 bases). CDR1 and CDR2 from the germline V gene are KGHSH and LQKENI. The CDR3 sequence is 15 residues long. The V and J ends lost 2 bases and 3 bases respectively, with 14 bases between them. The CDR3 bases are TGTGCCAGCTCACCAGGACTAGGGGGAGACTACGAGCAGTACTTC. Translating it yields CASSPGLGGDYEQYF.